The entry that follows covers one T cell receptor (beta chain) sequence. The data stem from a study of blood T cell repertoires in COVID-19. Data came from immunoSEQ multiplex PCR; TCRdb stores just in-frame clones and leaves some out. Counted here are over 200,000 clones, around 90% occurring once; the ten biggest clones make up roughly 2.5%. The CDR3 has 15 amino acids. V lost 5 bases to trimming and J lost 0 bases; unmatched junction nucleotides: 4. CDR1 and CDR2 (germline): SGHAT, FQNNGV. The TCR sequence derives from a man aged 30 to 45 with COVID-19, enrolled during active disease. The rearrangement links TRBV11-2 to TRBJ2-1; 7 bases map to TRBD2. Sequencing input: peripheral blood. The CDR3 region has the DNA TGTGCCAGCAGCCCTCTAGCGGACTCCTACAATGAGCAGTTCTTC. Translated: CASSPLADSYNEQFF. Full variable domain (remainder filled in from reference TRBV11-2 and TRBJ2-1): EAGVAQSPRYKIIEKRQSVAFWCNPISGHATLYWYQQILGQGPKLLIQFQNNGVVDDSQLPKDRFSAERLKGVDSTLKIQPAKLEDSAVYLCASSPLADSYNEQFFGPGTRLTVL.